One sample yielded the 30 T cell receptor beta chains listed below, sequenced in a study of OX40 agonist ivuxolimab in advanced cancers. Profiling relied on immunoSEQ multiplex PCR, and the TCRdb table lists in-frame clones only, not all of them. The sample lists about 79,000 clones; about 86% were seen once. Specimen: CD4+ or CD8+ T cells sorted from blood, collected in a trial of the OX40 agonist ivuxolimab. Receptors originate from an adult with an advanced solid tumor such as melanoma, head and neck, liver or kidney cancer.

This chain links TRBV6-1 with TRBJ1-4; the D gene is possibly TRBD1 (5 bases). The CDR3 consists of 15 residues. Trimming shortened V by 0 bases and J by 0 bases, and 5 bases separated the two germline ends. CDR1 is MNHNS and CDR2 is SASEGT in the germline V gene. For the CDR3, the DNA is TGTGCCAGCAGTGAAGCAGGGGCAACTAATGAAAAACTGTTTTTT. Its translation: CASSEAGATNEKLFF.

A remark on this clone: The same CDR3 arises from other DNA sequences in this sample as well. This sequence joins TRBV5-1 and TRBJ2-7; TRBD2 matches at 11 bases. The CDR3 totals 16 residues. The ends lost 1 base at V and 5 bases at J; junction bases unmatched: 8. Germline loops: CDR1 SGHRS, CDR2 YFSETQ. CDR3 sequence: CASSLWLAGGRDEQYF. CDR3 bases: TGCGCCAGCAGCTTGTGGCTAGCGGGGGGTCGGGACGAGCAGTACTTC. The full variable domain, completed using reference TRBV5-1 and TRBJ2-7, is KAGVTQTPRYLIKTRGQQVTLSCSPISGHRSVSWYQQTPGQGLQFLFEYFSETQRNKGNFPGRFSGRQFSNSRSEMNVSTLELGDSALYLCASSLWLAGGRDEQYFGPGTRLTVT.

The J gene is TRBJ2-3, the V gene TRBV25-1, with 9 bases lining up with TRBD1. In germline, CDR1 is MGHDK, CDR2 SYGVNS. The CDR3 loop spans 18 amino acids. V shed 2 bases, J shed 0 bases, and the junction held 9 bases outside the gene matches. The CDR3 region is CASSEAAGQGGSTDTQYF. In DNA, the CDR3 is TGTGCCAGCAGTGAAGCGGCGGGACAGGGAGGGAGCACAGATACGCAGTATTTT.

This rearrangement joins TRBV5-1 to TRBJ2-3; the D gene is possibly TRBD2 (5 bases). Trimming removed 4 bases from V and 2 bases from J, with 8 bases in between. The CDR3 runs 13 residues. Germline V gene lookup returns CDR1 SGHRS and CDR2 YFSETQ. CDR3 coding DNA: TGCGCCAGCAGCCGACTACTCACAGATACGCAGTATTTT. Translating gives CASSRLLTDTQYF.

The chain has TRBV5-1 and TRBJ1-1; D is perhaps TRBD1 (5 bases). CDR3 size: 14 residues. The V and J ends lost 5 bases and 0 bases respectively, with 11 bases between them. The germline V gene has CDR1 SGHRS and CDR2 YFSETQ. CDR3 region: CASSGGSMNTEAFF. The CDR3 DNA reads TGCGCCAGCAGTGGGGGTAGCATGAACACTGAAGCTTTCTTT.

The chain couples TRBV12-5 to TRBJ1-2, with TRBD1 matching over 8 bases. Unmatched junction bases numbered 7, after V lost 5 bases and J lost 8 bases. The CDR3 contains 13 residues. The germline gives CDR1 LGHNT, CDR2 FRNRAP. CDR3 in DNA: TGTGCTAGTGGTCCACCACAGGGGGACGGCTACACCTTC. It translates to CASGPPQGDGYTF.

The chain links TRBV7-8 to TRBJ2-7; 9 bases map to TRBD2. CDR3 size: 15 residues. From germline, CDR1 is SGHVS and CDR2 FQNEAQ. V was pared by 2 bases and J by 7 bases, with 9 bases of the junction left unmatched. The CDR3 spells CASSLSAGGPREQYF. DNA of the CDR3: TGTGCCAGCAGCTTATCGGCGGGAGGGCCGCGAGAGCAGTACTTC. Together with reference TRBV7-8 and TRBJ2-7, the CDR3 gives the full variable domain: GAGVSQSPRYKVAKRGQDVALRCDPISGHVSLFWYQQALGQGPEFLTYFQNEAQLDKSGLPSDRFFAERPEGSVSTLKIQRTQQEDSAVYLCASSLSAGGPREQYFGPGTRLTVT.

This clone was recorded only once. CDR3 sequence (DNA): TGTGCCAGCAGCCAAGCCATGAGCGGGGGAATCCCCTACGAGCAGTACTTC. Its translation is CASSQAMSGGIPYEQYF. This chain joins TRBV4-2 and TRBJ2-7; the match to TRBD2 covers 8 bases. Trimming took 1 base from V and 2 from J; bases not matched to a gene: 10. The CDR3 is made up of 17 amino acids. From germline, CDR1 is LGHNA and CDR2 YNFKEQ.

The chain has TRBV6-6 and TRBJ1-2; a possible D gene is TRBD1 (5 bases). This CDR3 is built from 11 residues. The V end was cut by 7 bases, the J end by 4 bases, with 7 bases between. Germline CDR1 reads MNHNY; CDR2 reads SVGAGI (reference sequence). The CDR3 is CASTDSYGYTF. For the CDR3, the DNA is TGTGCCAGCACCGACAGCTATGGCTACACCTTC.

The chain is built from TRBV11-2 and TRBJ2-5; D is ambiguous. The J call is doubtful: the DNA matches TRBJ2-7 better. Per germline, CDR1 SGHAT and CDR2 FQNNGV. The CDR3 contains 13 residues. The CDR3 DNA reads TGTGCCAGCAGCTTAGATTACGGTTACGAGCAGTACTTC. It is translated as CASSLDYGYEQYF.

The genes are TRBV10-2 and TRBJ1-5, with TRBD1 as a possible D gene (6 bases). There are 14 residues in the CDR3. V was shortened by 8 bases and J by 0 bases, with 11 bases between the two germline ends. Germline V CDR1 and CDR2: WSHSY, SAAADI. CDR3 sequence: CASGQLLSNQPQHF. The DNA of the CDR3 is TGCGCCAGCGGACAGCTCCTTAGCAATCAGCCCCAGCATTTT.

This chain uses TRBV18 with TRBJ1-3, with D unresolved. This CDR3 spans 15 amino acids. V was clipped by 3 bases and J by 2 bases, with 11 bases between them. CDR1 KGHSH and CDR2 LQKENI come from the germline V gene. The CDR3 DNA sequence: TGTGCCAGCTCACCTGTCGGGGTAACTGGAAACACCATATATTTT. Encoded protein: CASSPVGVTGNTIYF.

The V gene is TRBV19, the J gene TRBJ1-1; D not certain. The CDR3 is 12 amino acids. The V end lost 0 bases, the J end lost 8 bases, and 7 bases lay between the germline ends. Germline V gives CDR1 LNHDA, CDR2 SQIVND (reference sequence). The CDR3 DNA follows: TGTGCCAGTAGTATAGACCCGGACGAAGCTTTCTTT. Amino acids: CASSIDPDEAFF.

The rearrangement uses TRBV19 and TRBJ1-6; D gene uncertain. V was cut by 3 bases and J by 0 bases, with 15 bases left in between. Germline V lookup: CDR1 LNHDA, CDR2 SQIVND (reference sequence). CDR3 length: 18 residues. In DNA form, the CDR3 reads TGTGCCAGTAGTATGACGGCGGGCCGTAGCTCCTATAATTCACCCCTCCACTTT. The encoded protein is CASSMTAGRSSYNSPLHF.

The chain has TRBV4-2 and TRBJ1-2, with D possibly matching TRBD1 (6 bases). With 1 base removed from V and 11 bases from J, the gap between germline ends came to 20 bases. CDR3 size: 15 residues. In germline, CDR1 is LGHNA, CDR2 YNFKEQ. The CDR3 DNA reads TGTGCCAGCAGCCAAGGGATCAGGGACGGGGGCCTATACACCTTC. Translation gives CASSQGIRDGGLYTF.

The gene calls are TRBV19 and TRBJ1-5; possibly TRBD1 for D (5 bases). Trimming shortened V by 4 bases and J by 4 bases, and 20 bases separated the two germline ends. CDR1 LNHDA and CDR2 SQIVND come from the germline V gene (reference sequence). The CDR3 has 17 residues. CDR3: CASSTLGGRAFNQPQHF. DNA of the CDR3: TGTGCCAGTAGTACCCTTGGCGGCAGGGCGTTTAATCAGCCCCAGCATTTT.

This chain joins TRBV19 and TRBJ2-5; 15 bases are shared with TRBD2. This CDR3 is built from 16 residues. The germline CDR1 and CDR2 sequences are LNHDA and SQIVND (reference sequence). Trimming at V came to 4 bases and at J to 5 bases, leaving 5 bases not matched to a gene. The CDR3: CASSSGLAGGWETQYF. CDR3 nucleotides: TGTGCCAGTAGTAGCGGACTAGCGGGAGGGTGGGAGACCCAGTACTTC. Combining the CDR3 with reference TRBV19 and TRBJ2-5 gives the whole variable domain DGGITQSPKYLFRKEGQNVTLSCEQNLNHDAMYWYRQDPGQGLRLIYYSQIVNDFQKGDIAEGYSVSREKKESFPLTVTSAQKNPTAFYLCASSSGLAGGWETQYFGPGTRLLVL.

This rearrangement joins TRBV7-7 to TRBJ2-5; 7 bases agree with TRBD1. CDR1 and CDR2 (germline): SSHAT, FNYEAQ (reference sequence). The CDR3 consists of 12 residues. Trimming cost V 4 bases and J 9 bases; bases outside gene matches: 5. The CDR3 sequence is CASSSGQGAQYF. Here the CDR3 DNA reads TGTGCCAGCAGCTCAGGCCAGGGGGCCCAGTACTTC.

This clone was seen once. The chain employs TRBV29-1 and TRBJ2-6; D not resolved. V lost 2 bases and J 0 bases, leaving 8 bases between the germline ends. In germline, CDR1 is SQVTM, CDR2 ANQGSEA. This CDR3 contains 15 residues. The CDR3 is CSVEFWGSGANVLTF. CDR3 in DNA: TGCAGCGTTGAATTTTGGGGCTCTGGGGCCAACGTCCTGACTTTC.

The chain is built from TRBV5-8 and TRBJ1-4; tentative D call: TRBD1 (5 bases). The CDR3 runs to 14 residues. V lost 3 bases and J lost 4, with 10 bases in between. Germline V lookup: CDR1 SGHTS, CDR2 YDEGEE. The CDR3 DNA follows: TGTGCCAGCAGCTCGGGACCGATTAATGAAAAACTGTTTTTT. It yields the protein CASSSGPINEKLFF.

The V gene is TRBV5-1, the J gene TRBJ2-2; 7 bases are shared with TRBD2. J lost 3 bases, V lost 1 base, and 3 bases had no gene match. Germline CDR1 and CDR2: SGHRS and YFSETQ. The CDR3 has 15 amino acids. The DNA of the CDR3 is TGCGCCAGCAGCTTGCGGGGGGAGTACACCGGGGAGCTGTTTTTT. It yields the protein CASSLRGEYTGELFF.

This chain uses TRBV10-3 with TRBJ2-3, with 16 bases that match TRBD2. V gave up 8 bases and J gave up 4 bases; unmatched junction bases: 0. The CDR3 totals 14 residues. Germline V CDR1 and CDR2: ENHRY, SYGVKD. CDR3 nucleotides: TGTGCCATCGGGACTAGCGGGGGGGCAGATACGCAGTATTTT. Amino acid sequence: CAIGTSGGADTQYF.

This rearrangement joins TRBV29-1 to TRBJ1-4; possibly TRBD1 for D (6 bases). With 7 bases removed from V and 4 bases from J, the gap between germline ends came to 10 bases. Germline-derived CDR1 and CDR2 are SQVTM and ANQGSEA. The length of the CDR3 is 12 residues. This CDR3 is CSGTVGNEKLFF. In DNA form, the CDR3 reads TGCAGCGGGACAGTGGGTAATGAAAAACTGTTTTTT.

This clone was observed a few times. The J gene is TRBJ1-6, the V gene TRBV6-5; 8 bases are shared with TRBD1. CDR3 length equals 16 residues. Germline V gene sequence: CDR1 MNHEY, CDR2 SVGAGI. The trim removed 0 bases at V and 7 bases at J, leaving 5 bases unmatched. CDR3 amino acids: CASSYSQGAANSPLHF. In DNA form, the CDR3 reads TGTGCCAGCAGTTACTCGCAGGGGGCGGCAAATTCACCCCTCCACTTT.

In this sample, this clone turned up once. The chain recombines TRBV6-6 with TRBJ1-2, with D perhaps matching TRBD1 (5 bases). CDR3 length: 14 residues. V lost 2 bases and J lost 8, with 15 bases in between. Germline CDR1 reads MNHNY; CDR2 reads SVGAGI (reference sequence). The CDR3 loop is CASSYLYQGGGYTF. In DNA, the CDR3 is TGTGCCAGCAGTTACCTCTACCAGGGCGGCGGCTACACCTTC.

CDR3 nucleotide sequence: TGCGCCAGCAGCCAAGGGGGCGGGAGGCCCGAGACCCAGTACTTC. Translated: CASSQGGGRPETQYF. V and J are TRBV4-3 and TRBJ2-5; 8 nucleotides agree with TRBD2. CDR3 length: 15 amino acids. CDR1 LGHNA and CDR2 YSLEER come from the germline V gene. Germline trimming cut 1 base from V and 5 bases from J; bases unmatched to any gene: 6.

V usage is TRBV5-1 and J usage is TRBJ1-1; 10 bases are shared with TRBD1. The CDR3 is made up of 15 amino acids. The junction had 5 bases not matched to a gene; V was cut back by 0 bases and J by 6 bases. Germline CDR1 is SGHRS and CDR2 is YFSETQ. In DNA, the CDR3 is TGCGCCAGCAGCTTGGCCGGGACAGGGGTCTCTGAAGCTTTCTTT. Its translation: CASSLAGTGVSEAFF.

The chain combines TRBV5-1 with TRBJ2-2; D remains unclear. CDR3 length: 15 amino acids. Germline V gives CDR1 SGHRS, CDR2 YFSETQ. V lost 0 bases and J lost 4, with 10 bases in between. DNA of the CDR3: TGCGCCAGCAGCTTGGTTCTAGGTGGCACCGGGGAGCTGTTTTTT. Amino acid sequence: CASSLVLGGTGELFF.

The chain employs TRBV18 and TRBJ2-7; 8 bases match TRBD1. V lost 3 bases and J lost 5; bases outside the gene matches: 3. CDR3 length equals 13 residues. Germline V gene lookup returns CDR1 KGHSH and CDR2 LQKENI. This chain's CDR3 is CASSPDRVHEQYF. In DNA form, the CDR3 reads TGTGCCAGCTCACCGGACAGGGTCCACGAGCAGTACTTC. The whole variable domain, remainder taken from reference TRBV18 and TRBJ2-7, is NAGVMQNPRHLVRRRGQEARLRCSPMKGHSHVYWYRQLPEEGLKFMVYLQKENIIDESGMPKERFSAEFPKEGPSILRIQQVVRGDSAAYFCASSPDRVHEQYFGPGTRLTVT.

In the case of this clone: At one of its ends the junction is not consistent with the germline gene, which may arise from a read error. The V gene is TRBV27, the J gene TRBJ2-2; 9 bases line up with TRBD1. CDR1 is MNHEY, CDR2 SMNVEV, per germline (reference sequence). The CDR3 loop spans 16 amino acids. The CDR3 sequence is CASSFVGQGNTGKLFF. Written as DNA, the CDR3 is TGTGCCAGCAGTTTCGTGGGACAGGGTAACACCGGGAAGCTGTTTTTT.